The present T cell receptor (beta chain) was sequenced within a study of T cells after yellow fever vaccination. As for the study in general: The fractions with low cell numbers were processed using SMART-Seq v4 Ultra Low Input. The study, taken as a whole, reports: CD4 and CD8 compartments shared a small share of clonotypes, likely from convergent recombination. Reappearance after the booster was seen for most primary-vaccination clones, at about 95% CD4 and more than 80% CD8.

There are 14 residues in the CDR3. V was clipped by 0 bases and J by 6 bases, with 11 bases between them. The germline V gene has CDR1 SGHDT and CDR2 YYEEEE. The table lists this clonotype with a few counts. The antigen is undetermined. UMIs and a universal primer site were added when TCR cDNA was made by 5'RACE template switching. TCRdb re-analysed the 5' RACE reads in MiXCR, keeping a single row per CDR3 protein. In the table there are 200,000 to 300,000 distinct CDR3 sequences, 10% to 15% of which are singletons. This sequence originates from a young man who received the YFV17D yellow fever vaccine. Specimen: CD4+ T cells sorted from PBMCs, collected 45 days after the yellow fever booster vaccination. The V gene is TRBV5-6, the J gene TRBJ2-3; D uncertain. CDR3 amino acids: CASSLGPFGDTQYF. In DNA form, the CDR3 reads TGTGCCAGCAGCTTGGGACCGTTTGGGGATACGCAGTATTTT.